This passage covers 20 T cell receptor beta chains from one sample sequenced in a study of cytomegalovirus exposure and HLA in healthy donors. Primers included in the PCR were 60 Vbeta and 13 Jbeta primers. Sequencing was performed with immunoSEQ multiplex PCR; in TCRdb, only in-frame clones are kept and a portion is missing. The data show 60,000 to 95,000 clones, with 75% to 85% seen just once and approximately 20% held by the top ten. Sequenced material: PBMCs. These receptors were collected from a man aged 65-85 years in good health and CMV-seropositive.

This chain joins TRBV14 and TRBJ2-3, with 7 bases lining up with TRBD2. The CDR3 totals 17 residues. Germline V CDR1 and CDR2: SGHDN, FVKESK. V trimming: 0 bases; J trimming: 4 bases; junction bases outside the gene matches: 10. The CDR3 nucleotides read TGTGCCAGCAGCCAAGACTTTGTGGGAGGGGCGGCAGATACGCAGTATTTT. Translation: CASSQDFVGGAADTQYF.

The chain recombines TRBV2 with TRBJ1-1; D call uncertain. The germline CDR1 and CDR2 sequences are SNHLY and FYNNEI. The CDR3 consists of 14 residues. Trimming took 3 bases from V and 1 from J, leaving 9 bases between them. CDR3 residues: CASSDWQANTEAFF. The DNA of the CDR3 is TGTGCCAGCAGTGATTGGCAGGCGAACACTGAAGCTTTCTTT.

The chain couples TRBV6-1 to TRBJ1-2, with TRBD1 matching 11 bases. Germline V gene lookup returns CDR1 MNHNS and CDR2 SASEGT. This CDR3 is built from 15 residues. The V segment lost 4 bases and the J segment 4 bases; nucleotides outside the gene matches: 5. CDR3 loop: CASSGGTGGGYGYTF. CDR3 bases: TGTGCCAGCAGTGGTGGGACAGGGGGAGGCTATGGCTACACCTTC.

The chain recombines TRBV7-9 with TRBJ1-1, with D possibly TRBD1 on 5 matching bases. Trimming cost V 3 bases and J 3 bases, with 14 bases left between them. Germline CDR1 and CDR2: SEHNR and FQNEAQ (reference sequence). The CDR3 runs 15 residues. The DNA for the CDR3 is TGTGCCAGCAGCTTTGGTCAGGGTGTGGACACTGAAGCTTTCTTT. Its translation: CASSFGQGVDTEAFF.

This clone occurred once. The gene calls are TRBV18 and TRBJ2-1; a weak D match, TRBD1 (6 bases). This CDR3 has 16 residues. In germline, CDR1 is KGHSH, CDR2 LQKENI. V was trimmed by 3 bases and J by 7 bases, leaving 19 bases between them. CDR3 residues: CASSPLVGRGLNEQFF. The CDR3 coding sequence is TGTGCCAGCTCACCCTTAGTGGGCAGGGGCCTTAATGAGCAGTTCTTC.

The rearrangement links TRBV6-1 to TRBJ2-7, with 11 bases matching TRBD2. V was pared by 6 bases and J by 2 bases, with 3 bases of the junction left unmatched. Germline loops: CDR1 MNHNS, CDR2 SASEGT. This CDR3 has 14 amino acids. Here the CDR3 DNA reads TGTGCCAGCAGGGGGACTAGCGGACCCTACGAGCAGTACTTC. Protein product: CASRGTSGPYEQYF.

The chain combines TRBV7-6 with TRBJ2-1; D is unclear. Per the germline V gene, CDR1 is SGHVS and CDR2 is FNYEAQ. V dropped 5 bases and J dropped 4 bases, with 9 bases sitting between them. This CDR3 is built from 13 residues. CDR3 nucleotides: TGTGCCAGCAGCCGTCACGGGTACAATGAGCAGTTCTTC. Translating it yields CASSRHGYNEQFF. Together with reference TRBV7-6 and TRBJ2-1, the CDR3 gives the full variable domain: GAGVSQSPRYKVTKRGQDVALRCDPISGHVSLYWYRQALGQGPEFLTYFNYEAQQDKSGLPNDRFSAERPEGSISTLTIQRTEQRDSAMYRCASSRHGYNEQFFGPGTRLTVL.

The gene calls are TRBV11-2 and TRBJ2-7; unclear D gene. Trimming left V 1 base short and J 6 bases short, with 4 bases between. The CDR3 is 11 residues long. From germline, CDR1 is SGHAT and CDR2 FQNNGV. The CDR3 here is CASSLGPEQYF. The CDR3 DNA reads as TGTGCCAGCAGCTTAGGGCCCGAGCAGTACTTC.

The CDR3 is CAISEGDRRGSPLHF. CDR3 coding DNA: TGTGCCATCAGTGAGGGGGACAGGAGGGGATCACCCCTCCACTTT. V is TRBV10-3 and J is TRBJ1-6, with 8 nucleotides matching TRBD1. Germline trimming cut 2 bases from V and 10 bases from J; bases unmatched to any gene: 7. Germline CDR1 and CDR2: ENHRY and SYGVKD. The CDR3 covers 15 residues.

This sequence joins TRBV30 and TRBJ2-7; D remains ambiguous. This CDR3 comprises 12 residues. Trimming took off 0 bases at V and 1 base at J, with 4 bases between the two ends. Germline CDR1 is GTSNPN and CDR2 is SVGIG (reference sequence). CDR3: CAWSVSSYEQYF. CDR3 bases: TGTGCCTGGAGTGTTTCTTCCTACGAGCAGTACTTC.

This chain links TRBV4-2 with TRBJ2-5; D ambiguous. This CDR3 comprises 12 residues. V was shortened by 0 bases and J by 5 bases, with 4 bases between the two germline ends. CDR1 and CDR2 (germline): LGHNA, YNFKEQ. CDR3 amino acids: CASSQDQETQYF. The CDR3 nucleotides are TGTGCCAGCAGCCAAGATCAGGAGACCCAGTACTTC.

The CDR3 region is CASSDGVMYNEQFF. The CDR3 nucleotides are TGTGCCAGCAGTGATGGAGTAATGTACAATGAGCAGTTCTTC. The genes are TRBV6-1 and TRBJ2-1; D call uncertain. Trimming pared 3 bases from V and 4 bases from J, leaving 10 bases between. Germline lookup yields CDR1 MNHNS and CDR2 SASEGT. This CDR3 comprises 14 residues.

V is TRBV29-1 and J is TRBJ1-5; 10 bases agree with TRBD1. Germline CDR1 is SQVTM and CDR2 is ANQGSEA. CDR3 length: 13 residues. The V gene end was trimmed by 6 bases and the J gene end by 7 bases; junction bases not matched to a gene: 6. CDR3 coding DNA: TGCAGCGTCAAGACAGGGGGCGGCCAGCCCCAGCATTTT. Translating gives CSVKTGGGQPQHF.

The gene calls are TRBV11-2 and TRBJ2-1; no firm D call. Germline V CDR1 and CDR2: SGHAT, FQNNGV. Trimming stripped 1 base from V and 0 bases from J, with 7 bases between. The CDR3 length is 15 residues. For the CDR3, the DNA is TGTGCCAGCAGCTTAGTCGGAGACTCCTACAATGAGCAGTTCTTC. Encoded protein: CASSLVGDSYNEQFF. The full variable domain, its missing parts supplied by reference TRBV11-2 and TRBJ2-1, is EAGVAQSPRYKIIEKRQSVAFWCNPISGHATLYWYQQILGQGPKLLIQFQNNGVVDDSQLPKDRFSAERLKGVDSTLKIQPAKLEDSAVYLCASSLVGDSYNEQFFGPGTRLTVL.

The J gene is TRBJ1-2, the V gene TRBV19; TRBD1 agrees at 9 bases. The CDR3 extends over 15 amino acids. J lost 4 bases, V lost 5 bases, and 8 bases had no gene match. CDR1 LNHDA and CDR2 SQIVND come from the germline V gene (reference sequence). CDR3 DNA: TGTGCCAGTAGTGCAGAGGGACAGGGCCTCTATGGCTACACCTTC. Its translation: CASSAEGQGLYGYTF.

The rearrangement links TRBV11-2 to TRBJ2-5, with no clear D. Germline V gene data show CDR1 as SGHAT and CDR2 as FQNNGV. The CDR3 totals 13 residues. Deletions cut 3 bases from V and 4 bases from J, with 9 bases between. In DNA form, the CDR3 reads TGTGCCAGCAGCTTGGCCCGAGGAGAGACCCAGTACTTC. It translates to CASSLARGETQYF.

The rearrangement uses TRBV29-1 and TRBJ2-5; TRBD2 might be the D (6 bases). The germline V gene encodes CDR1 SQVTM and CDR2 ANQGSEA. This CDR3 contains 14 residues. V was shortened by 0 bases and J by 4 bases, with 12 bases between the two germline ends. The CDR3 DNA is TGCAGCGTTGAAGATCCCATGGGGGGAGAGACCCAGTACTTC. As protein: CSVEDPMGGETQYF. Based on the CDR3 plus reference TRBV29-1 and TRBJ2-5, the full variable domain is SAVISQKPSRDICQRGTSLTIQCQVDSQVTMMFWYRQQPGQSLTLIATANQGSEATYESGFVIDKFPISRPNLTFSTLTVSNMSPEDSSIYLCSVEDPMGGETQYFGPGTRLLVL.

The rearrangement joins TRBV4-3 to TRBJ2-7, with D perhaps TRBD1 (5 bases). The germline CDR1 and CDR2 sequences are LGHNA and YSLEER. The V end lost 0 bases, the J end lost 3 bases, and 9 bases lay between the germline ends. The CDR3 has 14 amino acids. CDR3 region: CASSQEKGHYEQYF. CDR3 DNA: TGCGCCAGCAGCCAAGAGAAGGGGCACTACGAGCAGTACTTC.

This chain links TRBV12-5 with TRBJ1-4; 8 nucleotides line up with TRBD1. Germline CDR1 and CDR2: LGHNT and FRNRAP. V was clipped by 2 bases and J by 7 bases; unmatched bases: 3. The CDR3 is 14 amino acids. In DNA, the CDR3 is TGTGCTAGTGGTTTGACAGGGGGGAGTGAAAAACTGTTTTTT. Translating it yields CASGLTGGSEKLFF.

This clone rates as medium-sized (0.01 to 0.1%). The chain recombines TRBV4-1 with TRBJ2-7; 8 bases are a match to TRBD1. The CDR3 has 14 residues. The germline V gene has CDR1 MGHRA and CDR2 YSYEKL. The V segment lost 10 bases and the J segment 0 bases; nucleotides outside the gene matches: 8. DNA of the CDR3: TGCGCCACCGCTCCCGGACAGGGCTCCTACGAGCAGTACTTC. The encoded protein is CATAPGQGSYEQYF.